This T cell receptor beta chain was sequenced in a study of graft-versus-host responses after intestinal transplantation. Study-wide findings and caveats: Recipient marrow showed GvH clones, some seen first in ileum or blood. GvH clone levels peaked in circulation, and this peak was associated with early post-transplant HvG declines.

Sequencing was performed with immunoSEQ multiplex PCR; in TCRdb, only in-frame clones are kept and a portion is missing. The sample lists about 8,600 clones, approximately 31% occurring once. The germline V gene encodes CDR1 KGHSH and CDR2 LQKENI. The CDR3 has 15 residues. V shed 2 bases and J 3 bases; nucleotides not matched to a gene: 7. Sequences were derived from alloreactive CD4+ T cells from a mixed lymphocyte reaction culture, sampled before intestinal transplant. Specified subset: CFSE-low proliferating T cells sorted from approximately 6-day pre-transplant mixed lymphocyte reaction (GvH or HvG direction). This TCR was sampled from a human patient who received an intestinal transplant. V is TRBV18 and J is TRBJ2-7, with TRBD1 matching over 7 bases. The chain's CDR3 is CASSPGQVVHYEQYF. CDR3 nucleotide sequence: TGTGCCAGCTCACCAGGACAGGTTGTTCACTACGAGCAGTACTTC. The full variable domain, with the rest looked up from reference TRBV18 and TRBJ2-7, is NAGVMQNPRHLVRRRGQEARLRCSPMKGHSHVYWYRQLPEEGLKFMVYLQKENIIDESGMPKERFSAEFPKEGPSILRIQQVVRGDSAAYFCASSPGQVVHYEQYFGPGTRLTVT.